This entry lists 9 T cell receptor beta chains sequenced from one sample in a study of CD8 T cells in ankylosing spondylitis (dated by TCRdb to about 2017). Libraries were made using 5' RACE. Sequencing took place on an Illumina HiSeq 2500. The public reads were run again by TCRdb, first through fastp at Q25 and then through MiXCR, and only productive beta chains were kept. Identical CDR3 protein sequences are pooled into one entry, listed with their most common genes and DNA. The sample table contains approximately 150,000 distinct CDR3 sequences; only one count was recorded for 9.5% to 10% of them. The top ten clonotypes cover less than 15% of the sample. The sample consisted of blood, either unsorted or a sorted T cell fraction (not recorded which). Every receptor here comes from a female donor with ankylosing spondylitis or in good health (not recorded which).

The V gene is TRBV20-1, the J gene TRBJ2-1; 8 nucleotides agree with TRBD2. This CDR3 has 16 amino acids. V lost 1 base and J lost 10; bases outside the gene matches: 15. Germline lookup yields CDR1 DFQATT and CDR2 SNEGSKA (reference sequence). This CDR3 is CSARVLARAWTSEQFF. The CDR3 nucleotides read TGCAGTGCTAGAGTCCTGGCCAGGGCGTGGACTAGCGAGCAGTTCTTC.

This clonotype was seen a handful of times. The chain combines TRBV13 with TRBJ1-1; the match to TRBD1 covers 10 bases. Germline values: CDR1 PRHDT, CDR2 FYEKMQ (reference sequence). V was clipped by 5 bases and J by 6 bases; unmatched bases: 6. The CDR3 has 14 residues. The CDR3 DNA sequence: TGTGCCAGCAGCGAGGACAGGGGGAGCTCTGAAGCTTTCTTT. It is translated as CASSEDRGSSEAFF.

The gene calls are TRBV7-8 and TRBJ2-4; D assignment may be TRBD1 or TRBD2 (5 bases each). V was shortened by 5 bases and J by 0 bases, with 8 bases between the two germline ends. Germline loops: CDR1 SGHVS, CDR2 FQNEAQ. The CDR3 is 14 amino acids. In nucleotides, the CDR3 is TGTGCCAGCAGCCGAGGGGTAGCCAAAAACATTCAGTACTTC. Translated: CASSRGVAKNIQYF.

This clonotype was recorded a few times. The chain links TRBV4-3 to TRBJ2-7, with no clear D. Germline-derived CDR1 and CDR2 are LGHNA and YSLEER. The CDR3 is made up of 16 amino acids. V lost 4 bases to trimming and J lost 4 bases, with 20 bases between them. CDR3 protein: CASSPSSKAHFYEQYF. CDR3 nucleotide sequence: TGCGCCAGCAGCCCGTCGTCCAAGGCTCACTTTTACGAGCAGTACTTC.

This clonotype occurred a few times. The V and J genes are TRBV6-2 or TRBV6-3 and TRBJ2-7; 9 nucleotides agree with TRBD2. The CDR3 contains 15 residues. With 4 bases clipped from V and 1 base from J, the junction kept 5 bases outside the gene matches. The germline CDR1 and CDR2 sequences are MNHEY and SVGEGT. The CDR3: CASSSASGASYEQYF. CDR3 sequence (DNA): TGTGCCAGCAGTTCGGCTAGCGGGGCGTCCTACGAGCAGTACTTC.

DNA for the CDR3: TGCGCCAGCAGCCATTTCCTGGGAGCCGTCAATCAGCCCCAGCATTTT. Encoded protein: CASSHFLGAVNQPQHF. The chain employs TRBV4-3 and TRBJ1-5; no reliable D call. CDR1 is LGHNA and CDR2 is YSLEER in the germline V gene. V lost 3 bases and J 3 bases, leaving 15 bases between the germline ends. The length of the CDR3 is 16 residues.

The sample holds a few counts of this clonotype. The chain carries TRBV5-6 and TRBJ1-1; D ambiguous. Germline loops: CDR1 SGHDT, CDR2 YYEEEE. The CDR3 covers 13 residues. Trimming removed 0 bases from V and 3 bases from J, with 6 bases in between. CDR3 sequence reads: CASSLVVDTEAFF. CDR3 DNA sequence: TGTGCCAGCAGCTTGGTGGTGGACACTGAAGCTTTCTTT.

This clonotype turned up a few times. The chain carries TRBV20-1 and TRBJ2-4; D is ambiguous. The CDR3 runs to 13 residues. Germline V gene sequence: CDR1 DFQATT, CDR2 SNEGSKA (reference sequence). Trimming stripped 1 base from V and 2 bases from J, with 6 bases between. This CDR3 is CSARAVTKNIQYF. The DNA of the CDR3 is TGCAGTGCTAGAGCCGTGACCAAAAACATTCAGTACTTC.

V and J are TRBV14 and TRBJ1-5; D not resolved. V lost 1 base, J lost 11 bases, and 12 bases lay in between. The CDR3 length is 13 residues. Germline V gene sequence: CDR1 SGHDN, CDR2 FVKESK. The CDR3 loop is CASSQGGSVSQHF. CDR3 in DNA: TGTGCCAGCAGCCAAGGAGGTTCGGTGTCCCAGCATTTT.